The 6 T cell receptor beta chains reported below all come from one sample, sequenced in a study of cytomegalovirus exposure and HLA in healthy donors. A multiplex PCR was run with 60 Vbeta primers and 13 Jbeta primers. Method: immunoSEQ multiplex PCR; TCRdb's copy keeps in-frame clones and lacks some. This sample has some 200,000 clones, with about 81% found just once. The sequenced sample was PBMCs. The origin of the receptors is a woman aged 50 to 65 in good health and CMV-seropositive.

The chain couples TRBV19 to TRBJ1-1, with D tentatively TRBD1 (5 bases). This CDR3 region has 14 residues. From germline, CDR1 is LNHDA and CDR2 SQIVND (reference sequence). Trimming pared 5 bases from V and 1 base from J, leaving 11 bases between. The CDR3 is CASSPLGGNTEAFF. The DNA of the CDR3 is TGTGCCAGTAGTCCCTTGGGGGGGAACACTGAAGCTTTCTTT.

This clone appeared a single time. CDR3 DNA: TGTGCCAGCAGTTACGCCGGGACTAGCGGGAGAAAGGAGCAGTTCTTC. This codes for CASSYAGTSGRKEQFF. The chain employs TRBV6-5 and TRBJ2-1, with 14 bases aligning to TRBD2. Germline V lookup: CDR1 MNHEY, CDR2 SVGAGI. V was pared by 2 bases and J by 10 bases, with 7 bases of the junction left unmatched. The CDR3 length is 16 residues.

This clone occurred once. The genes are TRBV4-1 and TRBJ1-4; 8 bases match TRBD1. Germline CDR1 MGHRA, CDR2 YSYEKL. The CDR3 contains 14 residues. V was pared by 3 bases and J by 6 bases, with 3 bases of the junction left unmatched. The CDR3, as DNA: TGCGCCAGCAGCCAGACGGACAGGGATGAAAAACTGTTTTTT. Residues: CASSQTDRDEKLFF.

The V gene is TRBV6-6, the J gene TRBJ2-7; 8 bases are shared with TRBD2. CDR3 length equals 16 residues. The ends lost 0 bases at V and 2 bases at J; junction bases unmatched: 6. Germline CDR1 is MNHNY and CDR2 is SVGAGI (reference sequence). The chain's CDR3 is CASSYSGGGSPYEQYF. Written as DNA, the CDR3 is TGTGCCAGCAGTTACTCCGGGGGGGGGTCGCCCTACGAGCAGTACTTC.

V is TRBV5-1 and J is TRBJ1-1; D remains unclear. This CDR3 contains 14 residues. Germline V gene sequence: CDR1 SGHRS, CDR2 YFSETQ. Trimming removed 0 bases from V and 1 base from J, with 7 bases in between. CDR3 nucleotides: TGCGCCAGCAGCTTGGCCGCGGAGAACACTGAAGCTTTCTTT. Translation gives CASSLAAENTEAFF.

The CDR3 region is CASRLGQGGYIQYF. CDR3 sequence (DNA): TGTGCCAGCAGGCTGGGACAGGGCGGCTACATTCAGTACTTC. This chain links TRBV6-5 with TRBJ2-4; TRBD1 matches 9 bases. This CDR3 contains 14 residues. Germline trimming cut 6 bases from V and 8 bases from J; bases unmatched to any gene: 8. Germline CDR1 and CDR2: MNHEY and SVGAGI.